What follows describes a single T cell receptor beta chain. The target antigen is unknown. Trimming removed 0 bases from V and 5 bases from J; junction bases left unmatched: 4. Looked up from germline, CDR1 is SGHRS and CDR2 is YFSETQ. This CDR3 region has 15 residues. The PCR used 60 Vbeta and 13 Jbeta primers. Assay: immunoSEQ multiplex PCR; the TCRdb copy retains only in-frame clones and omits some. The data show 77,000 or so clones, 70% to 85% seen once. These data belong to a study of cytomegalovirus exposure and HLA in healthy donors. Study context: Previous work identified around 120 million unique TCR beta sequences from about 179 million T cells. Drawn from HLA-typed donors, 65 million to 100 million unique TCRs were held in an early data release. Study-wide findings and caveats: Usually a TCR sequence was rare, but some public TCRs were found in many donors. Earlier analysis found most TCR beta V segments productive about 87% or about 30% of the time.

This TCR derives from a man between 65 and 85 years old in good health and CMV-seropositive. The chain employs TRBV5-1 and TRBJ2-1, with 8 bases matching TRBD2. Sequenced input: PBMCs. The CDR3 DNA follows: TGCGCCAGCAGCTTGGTCAGCGGGGGACACAATGAGCAGTTCTTC. Translated: CASSLVSGGHNEQFF.